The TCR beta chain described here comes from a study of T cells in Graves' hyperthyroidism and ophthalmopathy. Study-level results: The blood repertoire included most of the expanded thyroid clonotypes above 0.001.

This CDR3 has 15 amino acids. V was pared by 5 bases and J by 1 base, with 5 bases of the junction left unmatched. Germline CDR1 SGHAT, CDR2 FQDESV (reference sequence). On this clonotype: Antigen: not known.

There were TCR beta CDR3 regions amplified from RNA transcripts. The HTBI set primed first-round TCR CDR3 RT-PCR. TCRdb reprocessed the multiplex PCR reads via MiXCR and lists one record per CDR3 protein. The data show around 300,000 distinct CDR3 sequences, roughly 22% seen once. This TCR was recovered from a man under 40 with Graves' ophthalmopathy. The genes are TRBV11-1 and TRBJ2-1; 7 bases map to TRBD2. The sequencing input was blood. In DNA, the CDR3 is TGTGCCAGCAGCATCAGGGAGGGGTCCTACAATGAGCAGTTCTTC. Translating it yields CASSIREGSYNEQFF.